These 14 T cell receptor beta chains originate from one sample sequenced in a study of breast tumors, draining lymph nodes, adjacent tissues (dated by TCRdb to about 2016). Library construction relied on multiplex PCR. The instrument given in TCRdb is Illumina HiSeq 2000. TCRdb took the public reads, trimmed them with fastp at Q25, ran MiXCR for clone calling and kept in-frame beta chains. Every entry covers one CDR3 protein and lists the most common genes and DNA from its rows. The sample table holds fewer than 200,000 distinct CDR3 sequences, of which 30% to 35% were seen once. 3.5% to 4.5% of the sample rests with the top ten. The axillary draining lymph nodes of breast cancer patients were the source of the lymph node samples. The sequenced sample was axillary lymph node tissue. These receptors originate from a female donor with breast cancer. Some clones in this sample may be carry-over from other donors' samples.

The chain links TRBV7-8 to TRBJ1-4; 8 bases are shared with TRBD1. In germline, CDR1 is SGHVS, CDR2 FQNEAQ. Trimming removed 5 bases from V and 7 bases from J; junction bases left unmatched: 12. CDR3 length: 16 residues. The chain's CDR3 is CASSPPNRGASEKLFF. The CDR3 DNA reads as TGTGCCAGCAGCCCACCCAACAGGGGGGCGAGTGAAAAACTGTTTTTT.

The chain employs TRBV7-3 and TRBJ1-3; TRBD1 aligns across 8 bases. V shed 5 bases and J 6 bases; nucleotides not matched to a gene: 3. Germline-derived CDR1 and CDR2 are SGHTA and FQGTGA. The CDR3 extends over 13 amino acids. In DNA form, the CDR3 reads TGTGCCAGCAGCCAGGACAGGGCAAACACCATATATTTT. Translation gives CASSQDRANTIYF.

The V gene is TRBV10-1, the J gene TRBJ2-7; TRBD1 aligns across 9 bases. CDR3 length equals 20 residues. Germline V gives CDR1 WNHNN, CDR2 SYGVQD (reference sequence). The J segment lost 2 bases and the V segment lost 3 bases, leaving 20 bases of the junction unmatched. The CDR3 DNA follows: TGCGCCAGCAGTGACTTTTTAATTTTCTGGGGACAGGGCTTCCCCTACGAGCAGTACTTC. Its protein is CASSDFLIFWGQGFPYEQYF.

This clonotype showed up many times. This chain connects TRBV7-9 to TRBJ1-4, with no clear D. Germline values: CDR1 SEHNR, CDR2 FQNEAQ (reference sequence). Between the trimmed V and J ends, which lost 1 base and 4 bases, there was a span of 7 bases. CDR3 length: 14 amino acids. The CDR3 spells CASSLVGGNEKLFF. The CDR3 region has the DNA TGTGCCAGCAGCTTAGTAGGTGGTAATGAAAAACTGTTTTTT. Full variable domain (rest looked up from reference TRBV7-9 and TRBJ1-4): DTGVSQNPRHKITKRGQNVTFRCDPISEHNRLYWYRQTLGQGPEFLTYFQNEAQLEKSRLLSDRFSAERPKGSFSTLEIQRTEQGDSAMYLCASSLVGGNEKLFFGSGTQLSVL.

This clonotype was seen ten or more times. This chain joins TRBV11-3 and TRBJ1-3; D perhaps matches TRBD1 (6 bases). V lost 4 bases and J 3 bases, leaving 16 bases between the germline ends. The germline V gene encodes CDR1 SGHNT and CDR2 YENEEA. The CDR3 spans 16 residues. The CDR3 protein is CASSSGTRLGGNTIYF. In DNA, the CDR3 is TGTGCCAGCAGCTCCGGGACACGTTTGGGTGGAAACACCATATATTTT.

The sample holds many counts of this clonotype. The J gene is TRBJ2-6, the V gene TRBV5-8; the D is unclear. CDR1 is SGHTS and CDR2 is YDEGEE in the germline V gene. With 1 base removed from V and 1 base from J, the gap between germline ends came to 6 bases. This CDR3 region has 15 residues. CDR3 DNA sequence: TGTGCCAGCAGCTTGCTGGTTTCTGGGGCCAACGTCCTGACTTTC. Translating gives CASSLLVSGANVLTF.

This clonotype came up many times. The CDR3 DNA sequence: TGTGCCAGTGGGACTGCCAACAGGGGCGAGCAGTACTTC. This translates into CASGTANRGEQYF. The V call is TRBV19, the J call TRBJ2-7; D is perhaps TRBD1 (7 bases). Germline V gives CDR1 LNHDA, CDR2 SQIVND (reference sequence). Trimming removed 8 bases from V and 6 bases from J, with 17 bases in between. This CDR3 has 13 amino acids.

In the case of this clonotype: Being one base from a much bigger clone, this may be a read error. The CDR3 spells CASSLAQSYERYF. The CDR3 nucleotides are TGTGCTAGCAGCTTAGCACAGTCCTACGAGCGGTACTTC. V gene TRBV7-7 combines with J gene TRBJ2-7; D is unclear. This CDR3 contains 13 residues. Germline V gene data show CDR1 as SSHAT and CDR2 as FNYEAQ (reference sequence).

This clonotype came up many times. The CDR3 here is CAISESNRGRPDTQYF. In DNA form, the CDR3 reads TGTGCCATCAGTGAGTCGAACAGGGGAAGACCAGATACGCAGTATTTT. V usage is TRBV10-3 and J usage is TRBJ2-3; 7 bases line up with TRBD1. The junction had 7 bases not matched to a gene; V was cut back by 0 bases and J by 4 bases. The CDR3 extends over 16 amino acids. Germline CDR1 is ENHRY and CDR2 is SYGVKD.

This clonotype occurred many times. CDR3 nucleotide sequence: TGCAGTGCTAGCACTCCCAATCAGCCCCAGCATTTT. As protein: CSASTPNQPQHF. The chain links TRBV20-1 to TRBJ1-5; D is unclear. Germline V gene lookup returns CDR1 DFQATT and CDR2 SNEGSKA (reference sequence). Trimming left V 3 bases short and J 3 bases short, with 6 bases between. This CDR3 is 12 amino acids long.

V is TRBV12-3 or TRBV12-4 and J is TRBJ1-6, with D perhaps matching TRBD1 (6 bases). V gave up 3 bases and J gave up 6 bases, with 9 bases separating them. The CDR3 consists of 14 residues. CDR3 amino acids: CASSLGHLNSPLHF. In nucleotides, the CDR3 is TGTGCCAGCAGTTTGGGACACCTTAATTCACCCCTCCACTTT.

This sequence joins TRBV28 and TRBJ1-5; D possibly corresponds to TRBD1 (5 bases). Germline CDR1 is MDHEN and CDR2 is SYDVKM. The CDR3 has 11 residues. V was cut by 3 bases and J by 11 bases, with 8 bases left in between. CDR3 nucleotide sequence: TGTGCCAGCAGTTTGACAGATGCCCAGCATTTT. As protein: CASSLTDAQHF.

The rearrangement joins TRBV7-6 to TRBJ1-1, with 10 bases aligning to TRBD1. The V gene's germline CDR1 is SGHVS and CDR2 FNYEAQ. The J segment lost 5 bases and the V segment lost 5 bases, leaving 5 bases of the junction unmatched. The CDR3 runs to 14 residues. The CDR3 sequence is CASSAPGQGTEAFF. The CDR3 DNA follows: TGTGCCAGCAGCGCACCGGGACAGGGGACTGAAGCTTTCTTT.

This clonotype was seen more than once but under ten times. It may be a read error: a sequence one base away is much more abundant. This sequence joins TRBV2 and TRBJ1-2, with 8 bases lining up with TRBD1. The CDR3 is made up of 15 amino acids. The germline V gene encodes CDR1 SNHLY and CDR2 FYNNEI. V shed 2 bases, J shed 7 bases, and the junction held 9 bases outside the gene matches. CDR3 sequence (DNA): TGTGCCAGCAGTGAACCGACAGGGGCGGGTGGTGGCTACACCTTC. It translates to CASSEPTGAGGGYTF.